Listed here is a single TCR beta chain. Its antigen is as yet unknown. The data derive from a study of cytomegalovirus exposure and HLA in healthy donors. Turning to the study itself: An earlier analysis identified approximately 120 million unique TCR beta sequences in 150 million to 200 million T cells. Points from the study as a whole: Later analysis demonstrated an association between a missense DCLRE1C variant and TCR beta V- and J-gene trimming. There were some V segments, including TRBV6-2 and TRBV6-3, excluded as indistinguishable.

Primers: 60 Vbeta forward and 13 Jbeta reverse. Repertoires were generated with immunoSEQ multiplex PCR, while TCRdb's copy carries only in-frame clones and drops some. In the table there are about 130,000 clones, 80% of which are singletons. The CDR3 has 15 amino acids. Trimming removed 0 bases from V and 4 bases from J; junction bases left unmatched: 2. Germline V lookup: CDR1 SGDLS, CDR2 YYNGEE. J is TRBJ2-7 and V is TRBV9, with 12 positions matching TRBD2. The sequenced sample was PBMCs. The TCR sequence derives from a man in his forties or fifties in good health and CMV-seronegative. CDR3 nucleotide sequence: TGTGCCAGCAGCGTAGGACTAGCGGGAGTTTACGAGCAGTACTTC. Residues: CASSVGLAGVYEQYF.